Below, 11 T cell receptor beta chains from the same sample are listed, as sequenced in a study of T cell responses to AZD1222 COVID-19 vaccine. Only in-frame clones appear in the TCRdb table, and some are missing; sequencing was by immunoSEQ multiplex PCR. The repertoire includes roughly 81,000 clones, about 87% of them detected once, and about 16% sits in the top ten. The material was peripheral blood, obtained on day 0 of AZD1222 vaccination. The origin of the receptors is an adult in good health.

CDR3 sequence (DNA): TGTGCCAGCAGTTACGGAGACACTGGGAACGAGCAGTACTTC. Translated: CASSYGDTGNEQYF. The chain joins TRBV6-6 to TRBJ2-7, with D unclear. The CDR3 consists of 14 residues. Germline assignment: CDR1 MNHNY and CDR2 SVGAGI (reference sequence). The V end was cut by 2 bases, the J end by 5 bases, with 13 bases between.

The rearrangement joins TRBV16 to TRBJ1-5, with unresolved D. This CDR3 contains 13 residues. Germline-derived CDR1 and CDR2 are KGHSY and FQNENV. Trimming removed 2 bases at V and 4 bases at J, with 6 bases between. The CDR3 here is CASSQRQNQPQHF. The DNA for the CDR3 is TGTGCCAGCAGCCAACGTCAGAATCAGCCCCAGCATTTT.

This clone showed up just once. The J gene is TRBJ1-2, the V gene TRBV6-5, with 7 bases aligning to TRBD1. Germline CDR1 MNHEY, CDR2 SVGAGI. With 5 bases clipped from V and 7 bases from J, the junction kept 13 bases outside the gene matches. This CDR3 region has 15 residues. Here the CDR3 reads CASSRGQRGSGGYTF. CDR3 coding DNA: TGTGCCAGCAGTAGGGGACAGAGGGGTTCCGGTGGCTACACCTTC.

The J gene is TRBJ2-2, the V gene TRBV4-2, with TRBD1 matching over 8 bases. The CDR3 is 16 residues long. CDR1 is LGHNA and CDR2 is YNFKEQ in the germline V gene. The junction had 5 bases not matched to a gene; V was cut back by 3 bases and J by 2 bases. This CDR3 reads CASSHGQGTNTGELFF. The CDR3 coding sequence is TGTGCCAGCAGCCATGGACAGGGCACAAACACCGGGGAGCTGTTTTTT.

The chain joins TRBV11-2 to TRBJ2-5; TRBD1 matches 12 bases. This CDR3 contains 16 residues. Germline V gives CDR1 SGHAT, CDR2 FQNNGV. Germline trimming cut 3 bases from V and 6 bases from J; bases unmatched to any gene: 8. The CDR3 reads CASSLGDRGPTQTQYF. The CDR3 DNA follows: TGTGCCAGCAGCTTGGGGGACAGGGGGCCCACCCAGACCCAGTACTTC. The full variable domain, rest sourced from reference TRBV11-2 and TRBJ2-5, is EAGVAQSPRYKIIEKRQSVAFWCNPISGHATLYWYQQILGQGPKLLIQFQNNGVVDDSQLPKDRFSAERLKGVDSTLKIQPAKLEDSAVYLCASSLGDRGPTQTQYFGPGTRLLVL.

This clone has just a few counts. The V call is TRBV2, the J call TRBJ1-5; D is undetermined. There are 13 residues in the CDR3. Germline CDR1 SNHLY, CDR2 FYNNEI. Trimming cost V 6 bases and J 0 bases, with 6 bases left between them. Here the CDR3 DNA reads TGTGCCAGCAGGGATTATAGCAATCAGCCCCAGCATTTT. Its translation: CASRDYSNQPQHF. The whole variable domain, remainder taken from reference TRBV2 and TRBJ1-5, is EPEVTQTPSHQVTQMGQEVILRCVPISNHLYFYWYRQILGQKVEFLVSFYNNEISEKSEIFDDQFSVERPDGSNFTLKIRSTKLEDSAMYFCASRDYSNQPQHFGDGTRLSIL.

V gene TRBV27 combines with J gene TRBJ1-1; D is unclear. Germline V gene lookup returns CDR1 MNHEY and CDR2 SMNVEV (reference sequence). V lost 5 bases to trimming and J lost 0 bases, with 16 bases between them. This CDR3 is built from 16 residues. Here the CDR3 reads CASSPLPGTMNTEAFF. Here the CDR3 DNA reads TGTGCCAGCAGTCCCTTGCCCGGCACTATGAACACTGAAGCTTTCTTT.

The rearrangement links TRBV28 to TRBJ1-5; D uncertain. This CDR3 comprises 15 residues. V was clipped by 2 bases and J by 0 bases, with 8 bases between them. CDR1 MDHEN and CDR2 SYDVKM come from the germline V gene. CDR3 sequence (DNA): TGTGCCAGCAGTTTAGGCACTAATAGCAATCAGCCCCAGCATTTT. It is translated as CASSLGTNSNQPQHF.

Of note for this clone: At one of its ends the junction is not consistent with the germline gene, which may arise from a read error. The rearrangement uses TRBV7-9 and TRBJ2-7; D uncertain. The CDR3 covers 9 residues. Germline V gives CDR1 SEHNR, CDR2 FQNEAQ (reference sequence). Written as DNA, the CDR3 is TGTGCCAGCAGCTTACCCCCCTGCTTC. It specifies CASSLPPCF.

The rearrangement joins TRBV6-2 or TRBV6-3 to TRBJ1-2, with 10 bases fitting TRBD1. CDR1 MNHEY and CDR2 SVGEGT come from the germline V gene. The CDR3 has 15 residues. Trimming at V came to 2 bases and at J to 7 bases, leaving 7 bases not matched to a gene. Written as DNA, the CDR3 is TGTGCCAGCAGTTACAGACAGGGGGCGATTCGTGGCTACACCTTC. Protein: CASSYRQGAIRGYTF.

The chain couples TRBV2 to TRBJ1-5; D gene uncertain. Trimming left V 4 bases short and J 3 bases short, with 4 bases between. Germline loops: CDR1 SNHLY, CDR2 FYNNEI. The CDR3 has 12 residues. For the CDR3, the DNA is TGTGCCAGCAGTGGACTCAATCAGCCCCAGCATTTT. This sequence encodes CASSGLNQPQHF.